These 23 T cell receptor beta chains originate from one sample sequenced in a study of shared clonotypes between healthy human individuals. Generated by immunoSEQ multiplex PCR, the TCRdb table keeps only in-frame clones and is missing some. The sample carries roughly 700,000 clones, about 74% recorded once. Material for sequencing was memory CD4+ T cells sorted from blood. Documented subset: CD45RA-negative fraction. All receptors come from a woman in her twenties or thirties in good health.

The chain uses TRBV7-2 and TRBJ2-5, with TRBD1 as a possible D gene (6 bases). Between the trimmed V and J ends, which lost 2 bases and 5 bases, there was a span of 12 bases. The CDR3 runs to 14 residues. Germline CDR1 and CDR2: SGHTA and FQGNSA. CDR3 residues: CASSLNGGEETQYF. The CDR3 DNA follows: TGTGCCAGCAGCTTAAATGGGGGCGAGGAGACCCAGTACTTC.

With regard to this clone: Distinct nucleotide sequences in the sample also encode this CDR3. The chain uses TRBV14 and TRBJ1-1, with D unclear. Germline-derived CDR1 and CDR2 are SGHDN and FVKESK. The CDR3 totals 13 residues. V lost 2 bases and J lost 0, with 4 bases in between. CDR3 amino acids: CASSQHMNTEAFF. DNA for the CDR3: TGTGCCAGCAGCCAACACATGAACACTGAAGCTTTCTTT.

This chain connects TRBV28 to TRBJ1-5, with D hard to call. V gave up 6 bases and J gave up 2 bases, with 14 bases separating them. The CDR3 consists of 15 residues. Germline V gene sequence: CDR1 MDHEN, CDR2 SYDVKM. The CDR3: CASRVRFEGNQPQHF. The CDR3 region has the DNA TGTGCCAGCAGGGTTAGGTTTGAGGGCAATCAGCCCCAGCATTTT. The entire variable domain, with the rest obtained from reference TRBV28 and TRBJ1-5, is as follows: DVKVTQSSRYLVKRTGEKVFLECVQDMDHENMFWYRQDPGLGLRLIYFSYDVKMKEKGDIPEGYSVSREKKERFSLILESASTNQTSMYLCASRVRFEGNQPQHFGDGTRLSIL.

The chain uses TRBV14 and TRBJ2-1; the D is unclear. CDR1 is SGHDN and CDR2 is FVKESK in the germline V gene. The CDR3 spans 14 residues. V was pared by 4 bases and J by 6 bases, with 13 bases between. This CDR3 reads CASSLMSGPNEQFF. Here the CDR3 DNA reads TGTGCCAGCAGCCTTATGTCTGGGCCCAATGAGCAGTTCTTC.

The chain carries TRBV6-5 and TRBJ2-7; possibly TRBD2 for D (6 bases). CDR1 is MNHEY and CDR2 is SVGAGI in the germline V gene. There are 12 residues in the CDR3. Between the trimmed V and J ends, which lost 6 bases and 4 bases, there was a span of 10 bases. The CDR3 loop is CASSPTSYEQYF. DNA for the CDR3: TGTGCCAGCAGCCCGACTAGTTACGAGCAGTACTTC.

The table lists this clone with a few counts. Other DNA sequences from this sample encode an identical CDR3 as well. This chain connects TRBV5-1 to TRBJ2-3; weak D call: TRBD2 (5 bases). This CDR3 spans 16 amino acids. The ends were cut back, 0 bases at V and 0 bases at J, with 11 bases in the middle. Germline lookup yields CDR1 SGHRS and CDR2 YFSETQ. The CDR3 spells CASSLGGAPSTDTQYF. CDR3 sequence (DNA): TGCGCCAGCAGCTTGGGGGGAGCCCCTAGCACAGATACGCAGTATTTT. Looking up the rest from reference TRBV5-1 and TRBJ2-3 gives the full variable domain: KAGVTQTPRYLIKTRGQQVTLSCSPISGHRSVSWYQQTPGQGLQFLFEYFSETQRNKGNFPGRFSGRQFSNSRSEMNVSTLELGDSALYLCASSLGGAPSTDTQYFGPGTRLTVL.

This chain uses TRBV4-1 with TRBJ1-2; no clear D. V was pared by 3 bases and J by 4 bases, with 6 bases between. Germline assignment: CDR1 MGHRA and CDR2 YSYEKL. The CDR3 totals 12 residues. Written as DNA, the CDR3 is TGCGCCAGCAGCCAGGCTGGCTATGGCTACACCTTC. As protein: CASSQAGYGYTF.

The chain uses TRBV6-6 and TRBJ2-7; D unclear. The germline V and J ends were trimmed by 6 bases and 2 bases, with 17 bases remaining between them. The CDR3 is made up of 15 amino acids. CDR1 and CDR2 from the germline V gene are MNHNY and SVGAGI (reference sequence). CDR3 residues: CASSRRAEVTYEQYF. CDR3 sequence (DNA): TGTGCCAGCAGCCGACGTGCGGAAGTAACCTACGAGCAGTACTTC.

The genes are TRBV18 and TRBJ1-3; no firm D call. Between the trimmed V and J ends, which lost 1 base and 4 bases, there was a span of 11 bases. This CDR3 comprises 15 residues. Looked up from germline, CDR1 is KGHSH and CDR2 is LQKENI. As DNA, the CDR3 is TGTGCCAGCTCACCACGTTTGTGGGAAGGAAACACCATATATTTT. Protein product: CASSPRLWEGNTIYF.

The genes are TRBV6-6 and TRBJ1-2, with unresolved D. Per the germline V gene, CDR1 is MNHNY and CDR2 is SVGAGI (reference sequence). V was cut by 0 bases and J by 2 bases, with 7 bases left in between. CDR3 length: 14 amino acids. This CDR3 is CASSYSGRNYGYTF. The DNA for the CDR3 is TGTGCCAGCAGTTACTCAGGAAGAAACTATGGCTACACCTTC.

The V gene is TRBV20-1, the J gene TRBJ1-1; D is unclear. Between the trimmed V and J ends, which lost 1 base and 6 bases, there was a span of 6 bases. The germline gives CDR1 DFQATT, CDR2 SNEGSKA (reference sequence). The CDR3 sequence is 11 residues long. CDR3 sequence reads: CSARAPSEAFF. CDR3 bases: TGCAGTGCTAGAGCGCCCTCTGAAGCTTTCTTT.

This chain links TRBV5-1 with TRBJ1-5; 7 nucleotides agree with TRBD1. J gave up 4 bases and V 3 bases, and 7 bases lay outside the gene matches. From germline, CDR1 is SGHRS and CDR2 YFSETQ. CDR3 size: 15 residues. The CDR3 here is CASSSETGPNQPQHF. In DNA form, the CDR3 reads TGCGCCAGCAGCTCGGAGACAGGGCCGAATCAGCCCCAGCATTTT.

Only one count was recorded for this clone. CDR3 nucleotide sequence: TGTGCCAGCAGCCTCACAGGGACCTCTGGGGCCAACGTCCTGACTTTC. It yields the protein CASSLTGTSGANVLTF. V gene TRBV5-5 combines with J gene TRBJ2-6; D is possibly TRBD1 (6 bases). V lost 4 bases and J 0 bases, leaving 11 bases between the germline ends. There are 16 residues in the CDR3. Germline assignment: CDR1 SGHKS and CDR2 YYEKEE (reference sequence).

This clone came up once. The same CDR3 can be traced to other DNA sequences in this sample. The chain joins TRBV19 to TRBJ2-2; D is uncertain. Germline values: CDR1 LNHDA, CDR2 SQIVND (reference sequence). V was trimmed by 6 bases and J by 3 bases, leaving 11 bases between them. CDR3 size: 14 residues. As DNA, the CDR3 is TGTGCCAGTAGCCCCCGGATCGACACCGGGGAGCTGTTTTTT. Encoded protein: CASSPRIDTGELFF. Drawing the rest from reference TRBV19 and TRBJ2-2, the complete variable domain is DGGITQSPKYLFRKEGQNVTLSCEQNLNHDAMYWYRQDPGQGLRLIYYSQIVNDFQKGDIAEGYSVSREKKESFPLTVTSAQKNPTAFYLCASSPRIDTGELFFGEGSRLTVL.

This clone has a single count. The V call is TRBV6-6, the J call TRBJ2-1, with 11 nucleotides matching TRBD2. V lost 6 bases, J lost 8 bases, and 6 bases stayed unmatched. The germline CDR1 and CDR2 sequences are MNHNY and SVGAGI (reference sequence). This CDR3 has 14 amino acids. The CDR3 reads CASRVLAGVDEQFF. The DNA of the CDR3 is TGTGCCAGCAGGGTACTAGCGGGAGTGGATGAGCAGTTCTTC.

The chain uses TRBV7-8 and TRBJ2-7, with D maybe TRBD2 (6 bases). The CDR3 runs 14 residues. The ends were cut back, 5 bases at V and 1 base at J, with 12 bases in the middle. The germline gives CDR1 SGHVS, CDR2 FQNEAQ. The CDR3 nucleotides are TGTGCCAGCAGCATAGGAGGGCCGTCCTACGAGCAGTACTTC. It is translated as CASSIGGPSYEQYF.

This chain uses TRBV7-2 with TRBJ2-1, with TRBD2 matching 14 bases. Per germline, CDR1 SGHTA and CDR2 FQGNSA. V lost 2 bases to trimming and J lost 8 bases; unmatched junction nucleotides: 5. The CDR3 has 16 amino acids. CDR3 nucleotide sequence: TGTGCCAGCAGCTTAAATCCGGGACTAGCGGGAGATGAGCAGTTCTTC. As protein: CASSLNPGLAGDEQFF.

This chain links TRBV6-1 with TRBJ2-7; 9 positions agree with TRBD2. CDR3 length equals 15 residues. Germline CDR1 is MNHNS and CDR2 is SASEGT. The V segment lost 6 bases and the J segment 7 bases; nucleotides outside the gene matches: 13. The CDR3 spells CASRGGTGLALEQYF. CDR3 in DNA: TGTGCCAGCAGGGGAGGGACGGGACTAGCTTTGGAGCAGTACTTC.

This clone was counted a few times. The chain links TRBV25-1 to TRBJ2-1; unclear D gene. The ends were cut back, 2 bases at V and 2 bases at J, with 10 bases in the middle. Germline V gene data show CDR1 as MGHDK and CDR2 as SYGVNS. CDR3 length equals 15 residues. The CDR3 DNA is TGTGCCAGCAGTGAAGCGAAGGGAACCTACAATGAGCAGTTCTTC. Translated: CASSEAKGTYNEQFF.

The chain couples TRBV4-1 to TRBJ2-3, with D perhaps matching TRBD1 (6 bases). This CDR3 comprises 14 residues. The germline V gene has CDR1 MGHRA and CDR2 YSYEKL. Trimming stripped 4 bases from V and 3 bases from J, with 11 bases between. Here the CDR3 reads CASSPKQGTDTQYF. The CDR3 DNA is TGCGCCAGCAGCCCTAAACAGGGTACAGATACGCAGTATTTT.

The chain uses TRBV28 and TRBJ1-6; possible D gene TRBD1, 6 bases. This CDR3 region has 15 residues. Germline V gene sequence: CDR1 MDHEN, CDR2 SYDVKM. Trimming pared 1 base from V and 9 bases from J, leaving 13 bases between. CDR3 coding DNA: TGTGCCAGCAGTTTATCAGGGGCAAGTAGTTCACCCCTCCACTTT. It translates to CASSLSGASSSPLHF.

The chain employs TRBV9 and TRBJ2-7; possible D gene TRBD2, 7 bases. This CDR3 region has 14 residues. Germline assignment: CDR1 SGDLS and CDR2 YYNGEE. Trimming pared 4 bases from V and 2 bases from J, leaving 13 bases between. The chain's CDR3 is CASSPDGGPYEQYF. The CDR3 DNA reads TGTGCCAGCAGCCCCGACGGGGGGCCCTACGAGCAGTACTTC.

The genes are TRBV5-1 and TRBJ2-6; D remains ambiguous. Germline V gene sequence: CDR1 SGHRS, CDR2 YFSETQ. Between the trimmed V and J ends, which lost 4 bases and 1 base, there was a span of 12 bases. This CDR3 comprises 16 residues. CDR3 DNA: TGCGCCAGCAGCCCGGACGGAACTTCTGGGGCCAACGTCCTGACTTTC. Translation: CASSPDGTSGANVLTF.